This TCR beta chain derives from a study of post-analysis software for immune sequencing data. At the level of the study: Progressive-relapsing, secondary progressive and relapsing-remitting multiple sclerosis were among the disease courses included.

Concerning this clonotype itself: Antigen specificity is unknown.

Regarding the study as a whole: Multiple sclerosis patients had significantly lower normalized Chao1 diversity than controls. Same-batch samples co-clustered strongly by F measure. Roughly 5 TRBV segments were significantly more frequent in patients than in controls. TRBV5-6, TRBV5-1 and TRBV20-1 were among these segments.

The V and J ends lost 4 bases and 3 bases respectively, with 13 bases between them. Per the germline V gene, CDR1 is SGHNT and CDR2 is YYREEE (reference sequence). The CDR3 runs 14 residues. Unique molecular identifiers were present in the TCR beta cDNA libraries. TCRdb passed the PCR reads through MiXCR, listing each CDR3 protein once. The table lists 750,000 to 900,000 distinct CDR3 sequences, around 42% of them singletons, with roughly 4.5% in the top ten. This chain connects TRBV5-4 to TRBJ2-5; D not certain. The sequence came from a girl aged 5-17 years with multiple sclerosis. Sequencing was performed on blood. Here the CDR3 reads CASSQITREETQYF. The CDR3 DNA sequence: TGTGCCAGCAGCCAAATCACCCGAGAAGAGACCCAGTACTTC.